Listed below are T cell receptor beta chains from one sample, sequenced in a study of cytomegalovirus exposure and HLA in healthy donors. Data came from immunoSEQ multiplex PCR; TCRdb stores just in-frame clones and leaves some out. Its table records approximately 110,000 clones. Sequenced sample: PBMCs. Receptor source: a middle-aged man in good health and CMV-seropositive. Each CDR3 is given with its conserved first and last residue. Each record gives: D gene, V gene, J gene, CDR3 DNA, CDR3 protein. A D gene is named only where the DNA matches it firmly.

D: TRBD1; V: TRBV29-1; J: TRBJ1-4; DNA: TGCAGCGTTATGTCCCGGGACAGGGGGGAAAAACTGTTTTTT; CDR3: CSVMSRDRGEKLFF
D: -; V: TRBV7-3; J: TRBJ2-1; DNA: TGTGCCAGCAGCTTAGCGGGGAGCTCCTACAATGAGCAGTTCTTC; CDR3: CASSLAGSSYNEQFF
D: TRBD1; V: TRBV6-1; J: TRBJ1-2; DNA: TGTGCCAGCAAGACAGGGGCAGGCTACACCTTC; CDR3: CASKTGAGYTF
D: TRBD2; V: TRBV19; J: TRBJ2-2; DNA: TGTGCCAGTAGTATAGGGTCTAGCGGGAGTACTGGCGGGGAGCTGTTTTTT; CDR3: CASSIGSSGSTGGELFF
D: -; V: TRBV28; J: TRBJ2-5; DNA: TGTGCCAGCAGTTTTGCGGCGGGGCTAGGGACCCAGTACTTC; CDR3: CASSFAAGLGTQYF
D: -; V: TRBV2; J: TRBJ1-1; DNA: TGTGCCAGCAGCGTTGGGACAGAAGCTTTCTTT; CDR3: CASSVGTEAFF
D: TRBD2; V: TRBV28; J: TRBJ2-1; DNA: TGTGCCAGCAGTTTAGCGGGAGGGTCCAATGAGCAGTTCTTC; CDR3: CASSLAGGSNEQFF
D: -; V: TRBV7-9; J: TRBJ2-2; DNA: TGTGCCAGCAGCGATGCGAGCGGGGAGCTGTTTTTT; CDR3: CASSDASGELFF
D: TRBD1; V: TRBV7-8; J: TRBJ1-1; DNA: TGTGCCAGCAGCCCCCGGGACAGGGGGAACACTGAAGCTTTCTTT; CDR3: CASSPRDRGNTEAFF
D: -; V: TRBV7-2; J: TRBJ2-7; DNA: TGTGCCAGCAGCTCCTCCCCCTACGAGCAGTACTTC; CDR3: CASSSSPYEQYF
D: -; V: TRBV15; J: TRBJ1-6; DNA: TGTGCCACCAGCAGGGAAAAGGGACAAACGTCTAATTCACCCCTCCACTTT; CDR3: CATSREKGQTSNSPLHF
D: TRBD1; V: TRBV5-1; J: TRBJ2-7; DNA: TGCGCCAGCAGCATCCGGGACAGAGATTACGAGCAGTACTTC; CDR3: CASSIRDRDYEQYF
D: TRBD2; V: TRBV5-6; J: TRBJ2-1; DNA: TGTGCCAGCAGCCCCCAAGGTAGCGGGTACTACAATGAGCAGTTCTTC; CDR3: CASSPQGSGYYNEQFF
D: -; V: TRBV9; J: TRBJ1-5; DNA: TGTGCCAGCAGCGTAGGGGCCAATCAGCCCCAGCATTTT; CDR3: CASSVGANQPQHF
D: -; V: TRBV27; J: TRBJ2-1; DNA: TGTGCCAGCAGTTTATCTTCTAGCGTCCCTGGTTACAATGAGCAGTTCTTC; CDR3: CASSLSSSVPGYNEQFF
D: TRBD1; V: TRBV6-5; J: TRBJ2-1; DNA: TGTGCCAGCAGTTACTCTCCGGGACAGGGCTACAATGAGCAGTTCTTC; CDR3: CASSYSPGQGYNEQFF
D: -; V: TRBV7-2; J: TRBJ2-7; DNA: TGTGCCAGCAGCTTAGGTAGCGGACCCTACGAGCAGTACTTC; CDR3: CASSLGSGPYEQYF
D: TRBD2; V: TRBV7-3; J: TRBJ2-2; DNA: TGTGCCAGCACCTCAGGGGCTAGCGGGACCGGGGAGCTGTTTTTT; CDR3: CASTSGASGTGELFF
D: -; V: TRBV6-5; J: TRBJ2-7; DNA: TGTGCCAGCAGTTCCGGCGACAGCCTCAGCTCCTACGAGCAGTACTTC; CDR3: CASSSGDSLSSYEQYF
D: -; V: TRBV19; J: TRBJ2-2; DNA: TGTGCCAGTTACAGGTTCCTCACCGGGGAGCTGTTTTTT; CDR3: CASYRFLTGELFF
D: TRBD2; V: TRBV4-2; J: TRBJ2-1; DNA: TGTGCCAGCAGCCAGGATTCTAGCGGGGTCTACAATGAGCAGTTCTTC; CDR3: CASSQDSSGVYNEQFF
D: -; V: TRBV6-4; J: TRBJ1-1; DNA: TGTGCCAGCAGTGACGGGCAGAGGAACACTGAAGCTTTCTTT; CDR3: CASSDGQRNTEAFF
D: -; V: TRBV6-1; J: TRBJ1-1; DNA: TGTGCCAGCAGTCAGCGGGAGGGATCCACTGAAGCTTTCTTT; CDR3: CASSQREGSTEAFF
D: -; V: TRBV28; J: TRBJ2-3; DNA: TGTGCCAGCAGCCAAGACTGGCTATTGGGAGATACGCAGTATTTT; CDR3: CASSQDWLLGDTQYF
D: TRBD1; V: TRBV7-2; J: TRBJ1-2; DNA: TGTGCCAGCAGCTTAGTCAGACAGGGGGTCTATGGCTACACCTTC; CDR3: CASSLVRQGVYGYTF
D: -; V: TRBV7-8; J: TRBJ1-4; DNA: TGTGCCAGCAGCGGGTCCCGACAGCCCATTGAAAAACTGTTTTTT; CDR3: CASSGSRQPIEKLFF
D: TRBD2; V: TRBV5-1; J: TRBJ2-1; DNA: TGCGCCAGCAGGATGACTAGCGGGAGTAACAATGAGCAGTTCTTC; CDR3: CASRMTSGSNNEQFF
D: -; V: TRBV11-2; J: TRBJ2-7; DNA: TGTGCCAGCAGCTTAGATCTGCGGCGGGCGGAGTACTTC; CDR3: CASSLDLRRAEYF
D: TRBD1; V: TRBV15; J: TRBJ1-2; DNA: TGTGCCACCAGCAGCGGACAGGGGGGGGACTATGGCTACACCTTC; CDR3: CATSSGQGGDYGYTF
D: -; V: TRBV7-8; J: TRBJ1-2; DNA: TGTGCCAGCAGCTCCATAAGACAGAACGGCTACACCTTC; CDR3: CASSSIRQNGYTF
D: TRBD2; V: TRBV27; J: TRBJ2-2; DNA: TGTGCCAGCAGTTTTCCCCTCGGGACTAGCGGGAGGGATACCGGGGAGCTGTTTTTT; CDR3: CASSFPLGTSGRDTGELFF
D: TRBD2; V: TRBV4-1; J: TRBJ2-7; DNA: TGCGCCAGCAGCCAACCCCTAGCGGGTCCCTCCTACGAGCAGTACTTC; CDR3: CASSQPLAGPSYEQYF
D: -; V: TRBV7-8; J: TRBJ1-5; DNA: TGTGCCAGCAGCTTAGTCTCCAGGAGCAATCAGCCCCAGCATTTT; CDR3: CASSLVSRSNQPQHF
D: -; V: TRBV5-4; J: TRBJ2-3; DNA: TGTGCCAGCAGCTTGGCCAACCATCTTACGACAGGAGATACCACAGATACGCAGTATTTT; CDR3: CASSLANHLTTGDTTDTQYF
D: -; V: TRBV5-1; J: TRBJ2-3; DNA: TGCGCCAGCAGCTTGGAACTGCTCACAGATACGCAGTATTTT; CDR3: CASSLELLTDTQYF
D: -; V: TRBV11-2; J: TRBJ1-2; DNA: TGTGCCAGCAGCACAAACGTCTATGGCTACACCTTC; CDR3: CASSTNVYGYTF
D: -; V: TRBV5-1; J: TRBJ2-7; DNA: TGCGCCAGCAGCTCGGTCTCAGGCTTGGGGGCCGTCGAGCAGTACTTC; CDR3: CASSSVSGLGAVEQYF
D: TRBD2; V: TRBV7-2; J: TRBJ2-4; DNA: TGTGCCAGCAGCTTAGAACTAGCGGTAAACATTCAGTACTTC; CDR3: CASSLELAVNIQYF
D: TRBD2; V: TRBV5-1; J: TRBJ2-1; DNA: TGCGCCACCGCCCTAGGACTAGCGGGATACAATGAGCAGTTCTTC; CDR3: CATALGLAGYNEQFF
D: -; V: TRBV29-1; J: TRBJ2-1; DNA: TGCAGCGTTGAAGCGGCTGGTCGGGGTGATGAGCAGTTCTTC; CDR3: CSVEAAGRGDEQFF
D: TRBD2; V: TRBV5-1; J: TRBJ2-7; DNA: TGCGCCAGCAGCCGCGGGACTAGCGGGGGGTCCTACGAGCAGTACTTC; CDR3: CASSRGTSGGSYEQYF
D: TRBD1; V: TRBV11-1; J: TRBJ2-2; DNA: TGTGCCAGCAGCCAGGACAGGGGGAACACCGGGGAGCTGTTTTTT; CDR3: CASSQDRGNTGELFF
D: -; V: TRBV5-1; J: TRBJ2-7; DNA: TGCGCCAGCAGCTTTCGGCAGGGTCTATACGAGCAGTACTTC; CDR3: CASSFRQGLYEQYF
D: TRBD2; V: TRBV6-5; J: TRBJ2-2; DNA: TGTGCCACCAAATGGGGAGGGACCGGGGAGCTGTTTTTT; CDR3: CATKWGGTGELFF
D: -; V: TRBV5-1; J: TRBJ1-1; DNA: TGCGCCAGCAGCTTGGATCCGGGTTCAGAAACTGAAGCTTTCTTT; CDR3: CASSLDPGSETEAFF